The clone carrying this T cell receptor beta chain was observed a handful of times. What it binds is unknown. The data are from a study of cytomegalovirus exposure and HLA in healthy donors. Findings and caveats of the study: With DRB1 most and HLA-C fewest, TCR association rates differed between HLA loci in a later analysis. Immune exposure was documented only through CMV serostatus. Follow-up analysis later connected one missense variant in DCLRE1C with trimming of TCR beta V- and J-genes.

The PCR contained 60 Vbeta and 13 Jbeta primers. Measured with immunoSEQ multiplex PCR; TCRdb has only the in-frame clones, and not every one. The table has about 110,000 clones, roughly four fifths seen once. With 2 bases clipped from V and 2 bases from J, the junction kept 3 bases outside the gene matches. This CDR3 contains 14 residues. CDR1 is SGHDT, CDR2 YYEEEE, per germline. Sequenced input: PBMCs. V and J are TRBV5-6 and TRBJ2-5, with 7 bases aligning to TRBD1. The source of this sequence is a woman aged 25 to 45 in good health and CMV-seronegative. The CDR3 region has the DNA TGTGCCAGCAGCTTCAGGGGGAAACAAGAGACCCAGTACTTC. It translates to CASSFRGKQETQYF.